The 8 T cell receptor beta chains reported below all come from one sample, sequenced in a study of identical twins. Via MiXCR, TCRdb re-called the 5' RACE reads, giving one row per CDR3 protein. The sample consists of hundreds of thousands of distinct CDR3 sequences, around 8.6% of them appearing once. Another study also made use of these data, one on yellow fever vaccine responses in identical twins.

Sequences were obtained from PBMCs. The receptors were gathered from a woman younger than 30 in good health.

This rearrangement joins TRBV4-3 to TRBJ2-1; 13 bases fit TRBD2. The CDR3 has 17 residues. The germline gives CDR1 LGHNA, CDR2 YSLEER. V shed 4 bases and J 5 bases; nucleotides not matched to a gene: 8. In nucleotides, the CDR3 is TGCGCCAGCAGCCCGATGAAGGGACTAGCGGGGCACAATGAGCAGTTCTTC. It specifies CASSPMKGLAGHNEQFF.

This clonotype turned up a few times. A read error may explain this, as a much larger clone is one base away. The J gene is TRBJ2-7, the V gene TRBV7-9; the match to TRBD1 covers 9 bases. The germline V gene encodes CDR1 SEHNR and CDR2 FQNEAQ (reference sequence). This CDR3 has 14 residues. V lost 4 bases to trimming and J lost 4 bases; unmatched junction nucleotides: 5. The CDR3 coding sequence is TGTGCCAGCAGCTCCCGACAGGGGGATTACGAGCAGTACTTC. This translates into CASSSRQGDYEQYF.

This clonotype was found a few times. The gene calls are TRBV12-3 or TRBV12-4 and TRBJ2-1; 7 bases are shared with TRBD2. The junction had 13 bases not matched to a gene; V was cut back by 7 bases and J by 10 bases. The CDR3 is made up of 14 amino acids. For the CDR3, the DNA is TGTGCCAGCACCCGGCTAGGGCTAGCGGACGAGCAGTTCTTC. This gives the protein CASTRLGLADEQFF.

This clonotype was picked up a small number of times. The chain joins TRBV5-1 to TRBJ2-7; 10 bases align to TRBD1. The CDR3 has 14 amino acids. Germline V gene data show CDR1 as SGHRS and CDR2 as YFSETQ. The V gene end was trimmed by 3 bases and the J gene end by 5 bases; junction bases not matched to a gene: 5. The CDR3 nucleotides read TGCGCCAGCAGCTGGACCGGGACAGGGGACGAGCAGTACTTC. This codes for CASSWTGTGDEQYF.

This clonotype was seen ten or more times. This chain joins TRBV28 and TRBJ2-1, with 9 bases that match TRBD2. V lost 3 bases and J lost 4; bases outside the gene matches: 4. The CDR3 spans 15 residues. Germline CDR1 is MDHEN and CDR2 is SYDVKM. CDR3 region: CASSLPSGAYNEQFF. The CDR3 DNA sequence: TGTGCCAGCAGTTTGCCTAGCGGGGCATACAATGAGCAGTTCTTC.

This clonotype was observed a handful of times. This chain links TRBV5-1 with TRBJ1-1; 7 positions match TRBD1. J gave up 3 bases and V 6 bases, and 8 bases lay outside the gene matches. This CDR3 comprises 14 residues. The V gene's germline CDR1 is SGHRS and CDR2 YFSETQ. CDR3 in DNA: TGCGCCAGCAACATCAATACAGGGGACACTGAAGCTTTCTTT. This encodes CASNINTGDTEAFF.

This clonotype was seen many times. The rearrangement links TRBV7-2 to TRBJ2-7; 13 bases align to TRBD2. The ends lost 5 bases at V and 4 bases at J; junction bases unmatched: 5. CDR1 and CDR2 from the germline V gene are SGHTA and FQGNSA. This CDR3 region has 15 residues. The CDR3 DNA follows: TGTGCCAGCAGCACTGGACTAGCGGGGGCGTACGAGCAGTACTTC. Its protein product is CASSTGLAGAYEQYF.

The CDR3 spells CASRTLLREFF. CDR3 DNA sequence: TGTGCCAGCAGAACTCTGCTCAGGGAGTTCTTC. The J gene is TRBJ2-1, the V gene TRBV6-6, with D possibly being TRBD1 (5 bases). Trimming cost V 6 bases and J 14 bases, with 14 bases left between them. The CDR3 totals 11 residues. CDR1 is MNHNY and CDR2 is SVGAGI in the germline V gene (reference sequence).